This TCR beta chain was profiled in a study of T cell responses to AZD1222 COVID-19 vaccine. Germline V gene sequence: CDR1 GTSNPN, CDR2 SVGIG (reference sequence). The CDR3 is 13 residues long. Sequencing was performed with immunoSEQ multiplex PCR; in TCRdb, only in-frame clones are kept and a portion is missing. The repertoire has 140,000 to 150,000 clones, about 93% of them found once; the top ten carry about 1.9%. Whole-study results and caveats: Spike-specific TCR breadth and depth grew following two AZD1222 doses.

A remark on this clone: As yet, its antigen is unknown. One junction end does not reproduce the germline sequence, and a read error may be involved.

The chain carries TRBV30 and TRBJ2-2, with D unresolved. The clonotype was recovered from an adult in good health. This sample comprised peripheral blood, obtained on day 0 of AZD1222 vaccination. This CDR3 reads CAWMVAYTGELFF. The CDR3 coding sequence is TGTGCTTGGATGGTAGCTTACACCGGGGAGCTGTTTTTT.